This is a list of T cell receptor beta chains from one sample in a study of Ad26.COV2.S vaccination and SARS-CoV-2 variants. Repertoires were generated with immunoSEQ multiplex PCR, while TCRdb's copy carries only in-frame clones and drops some. Of roughly 300,000 clones in the sample, about 89% were seen once. The source was peripheral blood, collected in a trial of Ad26.COV2.S vaccine versus placebo. Receptors were obtained from a person aged 18-65 years who received the Ad26.COV2.S COVID-19 vaccine or a placebo. Both conserved end residues are part of each CDR3. A D gene is named only where the DNA matches it firmly. Size is omitted from some rows. Given values are once, few, many or a class for expanded clones.

d_call j_call clone_size v_call cdr3_nt cdr3_aa
- TRBJ2-5 - TRBV5-1 TGCGCCAGCAGGGAGATCGGAGAGACCCAGTACTTC CASREIGETQYF
TRBD1 TRBJ1-5 - TRBV15 TGTGCCACCAGCAGACGGGACAGGGAACAGCCCCAGCATTTT CATSRRDREQPQHF
TRBD2 TRBJ2-1 once TRBV5-1 TGCGCCAGCAGCTTGGAACCACTAGCGGGAGTGTCGTTCTTC CASSLEPLAGVSFF
- TRBJ1-2 - TRBV19 TGTGCCAGTAGTATAAGCAGGGCCGGGCGCGGCTACACCTTC CASSISRAGRGYTF
TRBD2 TRBJ2-5 - TRBV6-5 TGTGCCAGCAGCCCCGAAGCGGGAGTGGGAGAGACCCAGTACTTC CASSPEAGVGETQYF
- TRBJ2-3 - TRBV7-9 TGTGCCAGCAGCTTCTGGACAGGCACAGATACGCAGTATTTT CASSFWTGTDTQYF
- TRBJ1-2 - TRBV6-1 TGTGCCAGCAGTGATTATAACTATGGCTACACCTTC CASSDYNYGYTF
- TRBJ2-1 - TRBV7-9 TGTGCCAGCAGCTCCACCGGGGCGAATGAGCAGTTCTTC CASSSTGANEQFF
TRBD1 TRBJ2-3 - TRBV24-1 TGTGCCACCAGTGATTTAGGGACAGGGGGCCCAGATACGCAGTATTTT CATSDLGTGGPDTQYF
TRBD1 TRBJ2-1 - TRBV12-3/TRBV12-4 TGTGCCAGCAGCGGACAGGGGGCCGATGAGCAGTTCTTC CASSGQGADEQFF
- TRBJ2-2 - TRBV6-5 TGTGCCAGCAAAAGGGACTCCCTCGGGGAGCTGTTTTTT CASKRDSLGELFF
- TRBJ1-1 - TRBV5-1 TGCGCCAGCTCCAGATCGTTAGACACTGAAGCTTTCTTT CASSRSLDTEAFF